Sequencing of this T cell receptor beta chain was carried out in a study of regulatory T cells in long-lasting Graves disease. At the level of the study: Duration of antithyroid drug therapy among newly diagnosed Graves' patients was under 3 months.

Germline V gives CDR1 SGHRS, CDR2 YFSETQ. The CDR3 is made up of 14 amino acids. V was trimmed by 0 bases and J by 2 bases, leaving 6 bases between them. The time point is: newly diagnosed GD, antithyroid drugs for less than 3 months. Following extraction of RNA from PBMCs, that RNA was used to make the TCR library. HTBI primers from iRepertoire and Arm-PCR of CDR3 regions yielded the TCR beta libraries. MiXCR was run by TCRdb on the multiplex PCR reads, yielding one entry per CDR3 protein. This sample has 350,000 to 500,000 distinct CDR3 sequences; 11% to 15% occur once, and the top ten carry about 15%. This clonotype was found many times. The sample was also linked to a second study, of T cells in Graves' hyperthyroidism and ophthalmopathy. That report adds: Clinical symptoms, serum thyroxine, TRAb, thyroid ultrasound and orbital computed tomography established diagnosis. The TCR CDR3 first-round RT-PCR relied on the HTBI primer set.

The clonotype comes from a woman aged 50 to 65 with Graves disease. The sample here was peripheral blood mononuclear cells (PBMCs), taken at new diagnosis, from a patient treated with antithyroid drugs. The chain has TRBV5-1 and TRBJ2-1; D not certain. In DNA, the CDR3 is TGCGCCAGCAGCTTGGGGCAGGCCTACAATGAGCAGTTCTTC. Its protein product is CASSLGQAYNEQFF. Full variable domain (outside the CDR3, taken from reference TRBV5-1 and TRBJ2-1): KAGVTQTPRYLIKTRGQQVTLSCSPISGHRSVSWYQQTPGQGLQFLFEYFSETQRNKGNFPGRFSGRQFSNSRSEMNVSTLELGDSALYLCASSLGQAYNEQFFGPGTRLTVL.